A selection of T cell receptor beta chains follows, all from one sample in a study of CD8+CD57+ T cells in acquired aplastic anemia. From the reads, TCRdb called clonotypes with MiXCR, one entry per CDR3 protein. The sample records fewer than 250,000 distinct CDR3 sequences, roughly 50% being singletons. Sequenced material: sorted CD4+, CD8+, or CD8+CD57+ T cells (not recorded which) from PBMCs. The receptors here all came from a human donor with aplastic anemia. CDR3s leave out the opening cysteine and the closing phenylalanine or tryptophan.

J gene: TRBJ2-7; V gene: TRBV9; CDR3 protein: ASSAPRGGTYEQY
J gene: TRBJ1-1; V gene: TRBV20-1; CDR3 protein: SARDPRGPNTEAF
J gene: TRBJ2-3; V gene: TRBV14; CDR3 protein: ASSQGSSTDTQY
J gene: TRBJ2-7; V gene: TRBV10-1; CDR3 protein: ASPWGRTYEQY
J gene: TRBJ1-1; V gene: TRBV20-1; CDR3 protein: SARTDRVDGTEAF
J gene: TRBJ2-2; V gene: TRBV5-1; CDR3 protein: ASSLGGGPDGWWTGKLF
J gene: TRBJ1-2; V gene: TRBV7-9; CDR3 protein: ASSFLVDYGYT
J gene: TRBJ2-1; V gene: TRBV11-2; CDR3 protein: ASSLWVDVDNEQF
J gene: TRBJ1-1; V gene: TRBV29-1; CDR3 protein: SALQGEWTEAF
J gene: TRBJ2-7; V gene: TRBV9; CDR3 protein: ASSVSTGSHEQY
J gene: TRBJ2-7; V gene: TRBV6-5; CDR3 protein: ASSPAAYRSYEQY
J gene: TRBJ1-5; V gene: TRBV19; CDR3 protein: ACRGRGGNQPQH
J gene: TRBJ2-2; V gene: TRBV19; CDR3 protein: ASRRTGTPNTGELF
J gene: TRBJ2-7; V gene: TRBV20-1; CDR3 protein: SARGSGGLYWEQY
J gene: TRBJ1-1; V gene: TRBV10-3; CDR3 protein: AISESTDRGIYTEAF
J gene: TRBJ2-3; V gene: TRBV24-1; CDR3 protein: ATRGPFTDTQY
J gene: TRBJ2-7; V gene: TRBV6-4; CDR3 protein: ASGSSYEQY
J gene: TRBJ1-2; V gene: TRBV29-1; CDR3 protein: SVRGGARSYT
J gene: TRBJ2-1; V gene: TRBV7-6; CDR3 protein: ASSLQTAYNEQF
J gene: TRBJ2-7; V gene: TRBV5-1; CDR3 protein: ASSLGPGQRVYEQY